The present T cell receptor beta chain was sequenced within a study of cytomegalovirus exposure and HLA in healthy donors. Overall study: Earlier sequencing of some 190 million T cells yielded roughly 120 million unique TCR beta sequences.

Study results and limitations: Most TCR sequences were uncommon, yet certain public TCRs appeared in many donors. Sequencing likely caused a cluster of highly shared sequence variants.

Donors were nominally healthy when sampled, though unrecorded immune exposures were likely. Unmatched junction bases numbered 16, after V lost 4 bases and J lost 4 bases. The germline CDR1 and CDR2 sequences are MNHEY and SMNVEV (reference sequence). The CDR3 is 19 amino acids. The PCR was carried out with 60 Vbeta primers and 13 Jbeta primers. Generated by immunoSEQ multiplex PCR, the TCRdb table keeps only in-frame clones and is missing some. The sample records around 270,000 clones, roughly 80% being singletons. Note on this clone: Antigen specificity is unknown.

Material for sequencing was PBMCs. This receptor was obtained from a girl aged 2-10 years in good health and CMV-seronegative. The rearrangement joins TRBV27 to TRBJ2-3; 11 nucleotides align to TRBD1. DNA for the CDR3: TGTGCCAGCAGTTCACCCCGGACAGGGGGCGCCGGGTACTCAGATACGCAGTATTTT. This codes for CASSSPRTGGAGYSDTQYF.